The entry below gives a single T cell receptor beta chain sequence along with its context. Its binding antigen is unknown. Qualities for individual bases were not recorded, and no much larger clone is one base off. From the cysteine through the phenylalanine, the CDR3 covers 15 amino acids. The sequence is cut down to CDR3 DNA, 45 bases in frame from base 1. The germline V gene provides CDR1 SGHTA and CDR2 FQGNSA. Trimming removed 9 bases from V and 3 bases from J, leaving 17 bases between the germline ends. The source of the sample is a study of blood T cell repertoires in COVID-19 (dated by TCRdb to the early 2020s). Notes on the research overall: Samples from collaborators originated in the United States, Italy and Spain and spanned both the acute and convalescent phases of COVID-19. The material from the prospective study consisted of cDNA or gDNA derived from T cells, B-cell-depleted T cells, or PBMCs. Deeply sampled blood TCRbeta repertoires from subjects exposed to, actively infected with, or recovered from COVID-19 were included in the dataset. The repertoires were released in a freely available public database intended as a resource for research on the immune response to SARS-CoV-2. The samples were drawn from two sources: the first 160 participants of the ongoing ImmuneRACE study, and fewer than 1,500 subjects contributed by 6 global collaborators. The sample metadata nearly always contained a de-identified subject ID, COVID-19 status, age in years and sex. Where available, HLA class I and class II types were taken from metadata supplied by the sample provider and were not determined by assay-based typing. Broad study findings and their caveats: How much clinical and demographic metadata was included differed by source and by participant, and the metadata was provided uncurated.

Whole blood was collected in K2EDTA tubes by collaborating institutions according to the institutions' own protocols. For TCRbeta analysis, collaborators shipped samples in one of three forms: frozen whole blood, isolated PBMCs, or DNA extracted from either of those sample types. The immunoSEQ Assay, a bias-controlled multiplex PCR, was used to amplify TCRbeta CDR3 regions from genomic DNA. From the authors' description of their analysis: The number of nucleated cells in each sample was estimated from the amplification of reference gene primers within the assay. To quantify the absolute abundance of each unique TCRbeta CDR3 rearrangement, sequence reads were collapsed and filtered. Productive Simpson clonality was computed per sample as the square root of Simpson's diversity index over productive rearrangements. TCRdb re-hosts the immuneACCESS table, in-frame sequences only. Its copies lack some clones; in the studies checked, an unresolved V gene accounts for under half of them, and the cause for the rest is not known. That table furnishes V, J and clone size, whereas the DNA furnished D and trimming. The sample has about 130,000 clones on record, approximately 83% of them singletons. The top ten clonotypes cover 9.5% to 10% of the sample.

The chain is assembled from TRBV7-2 and TRBJ2-2; TRBD2 is perhaps the D gene, given 7 matching bases. The sequenced sample was peripheral blood. The sequence was obtained from a man aged 35-49 years with active or convalescent COVID-19. The CDR3 region has the sequence CASKQGGQYTGELFF. The sequence in DNA is TGTGCCAGTAAACAGGGAGGGCAGTACACCGGGGAGCTGTTTTTT.